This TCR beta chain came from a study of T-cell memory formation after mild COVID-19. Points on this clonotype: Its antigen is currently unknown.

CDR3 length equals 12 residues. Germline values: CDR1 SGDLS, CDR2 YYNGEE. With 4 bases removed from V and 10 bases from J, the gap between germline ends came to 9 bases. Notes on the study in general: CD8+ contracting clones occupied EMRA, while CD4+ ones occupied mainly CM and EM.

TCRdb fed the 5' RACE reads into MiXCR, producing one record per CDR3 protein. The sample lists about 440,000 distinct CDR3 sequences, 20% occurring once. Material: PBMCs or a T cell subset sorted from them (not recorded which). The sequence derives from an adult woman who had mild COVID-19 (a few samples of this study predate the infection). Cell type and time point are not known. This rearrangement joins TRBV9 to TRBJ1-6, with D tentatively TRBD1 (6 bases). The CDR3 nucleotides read TGTGCCAGCAGCCCTCAGGGGTCACCCCTCCACTTT. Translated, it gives CASSPQGSPLHF. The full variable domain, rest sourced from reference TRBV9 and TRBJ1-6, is DSGVTQTPKHLITATGQRVTLRCSPRSGDLSVYWYQQSLDQGLQFLIQYYNGEERAKGNILERFSAQQFPDLHSELNLSSLELGDSALYFCASSPQGSPLHFGNGTRLTVT.